This T cell receptor beta chain was sequenced in a study of beta chain features in type 1 diabetes. Study-level points and caveats: Any HLA-type effect on TCRB rearrangement remained unresolved here.

The length of the CDR3 is 15 residues. CDR1 and CDR2 (germline): SGHAT, FQDESV (reference sequence). The J segment lost 6 bases and the V segment lost 5 bases, leaving 7 bases of the junction unmatched. Worth noting for this clone: Its specificity is not known.

The authors reverse transcribed all of the isolated RNA, so sequencing captured expressed TCRB transcripts. Clones were read by immunoSEQ multiplex PCR, and TCRdb kept only the in-frame ones, dropping some. This sample yields some 220,000 clones, of which about 11% are seen a single time; approximately 1.4% belongs to the top ten. The chain carries TRBV11-1 and TRBJ2-1; the match to TRBD2 covers 10 bases. The source material was central memory CD4+ T cells from blood. The clonotype was recovered from a man younger than 35 in good health. CDR3 sequence: CASSQLAGKTNEQFF. CDR3 nucleotides: TGTGCCAGCAGCCAACTAGCGGGGAAAACCAATGAGCAGTTCTTC.